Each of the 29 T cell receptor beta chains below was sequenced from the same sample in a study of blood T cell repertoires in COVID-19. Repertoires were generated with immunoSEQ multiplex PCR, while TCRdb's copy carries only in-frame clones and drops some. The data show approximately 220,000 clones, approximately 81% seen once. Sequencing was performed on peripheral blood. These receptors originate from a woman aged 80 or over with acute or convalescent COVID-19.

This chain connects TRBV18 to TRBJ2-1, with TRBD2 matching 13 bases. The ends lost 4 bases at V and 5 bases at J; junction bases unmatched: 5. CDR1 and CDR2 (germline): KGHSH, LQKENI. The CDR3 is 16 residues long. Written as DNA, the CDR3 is TGTGCCAGCTCACAGGGACTAGCGGGGACCCACAATGAGCAGTTCTTC. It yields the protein CASSQGLAGTHNEQFF.

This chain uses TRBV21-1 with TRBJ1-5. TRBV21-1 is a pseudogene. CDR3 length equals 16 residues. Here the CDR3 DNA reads TGTGCCAGCAGCTTTCGATCTGCGGGTTCAGAGCAGCCCCAGCATTTT. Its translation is CASSFRSAGSEQPQHF.

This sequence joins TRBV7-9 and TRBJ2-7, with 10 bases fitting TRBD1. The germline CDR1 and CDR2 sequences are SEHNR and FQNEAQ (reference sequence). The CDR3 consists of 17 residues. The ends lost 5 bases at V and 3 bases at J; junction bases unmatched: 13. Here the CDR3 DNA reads TGTGCCAGCAGCCCGCCCCCCCGGGACAGGGGCTTCTACGAGCAGTACTTC. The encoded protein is CASSPPPRDRGFYEQYF.

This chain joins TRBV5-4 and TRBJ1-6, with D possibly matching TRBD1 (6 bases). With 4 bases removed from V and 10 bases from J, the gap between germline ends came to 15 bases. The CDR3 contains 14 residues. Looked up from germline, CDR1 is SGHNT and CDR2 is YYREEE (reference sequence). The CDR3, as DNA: TGTGCCAGCAGCGGCGCCTCAGGGGTATCACCCCTCCACTTT. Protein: CASSGASGVSPLHF.

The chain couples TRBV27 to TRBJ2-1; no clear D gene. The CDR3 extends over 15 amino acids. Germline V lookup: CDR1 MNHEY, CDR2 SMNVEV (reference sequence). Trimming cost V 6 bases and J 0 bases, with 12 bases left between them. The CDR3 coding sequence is TGTGCCAGCAGATCAATCTCGGGCTCCTACAATGAGCAGTTCTTC. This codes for CASRSISGSYNEQFF.

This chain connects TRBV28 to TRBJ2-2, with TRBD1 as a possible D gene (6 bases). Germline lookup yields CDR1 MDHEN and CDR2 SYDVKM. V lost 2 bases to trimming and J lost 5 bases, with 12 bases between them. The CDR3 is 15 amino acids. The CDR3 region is CASSLSSGVTGELFF. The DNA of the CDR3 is TGTGCCAGCAGTTTAAGTTCAGGGGTTACCGGGGAGCTGTTTTTT.

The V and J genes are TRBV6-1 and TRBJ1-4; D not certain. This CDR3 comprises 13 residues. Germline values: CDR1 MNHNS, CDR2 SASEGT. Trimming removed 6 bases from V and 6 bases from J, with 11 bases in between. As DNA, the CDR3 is TGTGCCAGCAGAGACTTTGTCTATGAAAAACTGTTTTTT. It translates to CASRDFVYEKLFF.

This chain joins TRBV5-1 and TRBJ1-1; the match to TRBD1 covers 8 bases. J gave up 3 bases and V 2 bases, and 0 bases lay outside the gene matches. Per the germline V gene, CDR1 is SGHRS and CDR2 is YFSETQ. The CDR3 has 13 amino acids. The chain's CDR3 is CASSLQGDTEAFF. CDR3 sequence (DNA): TGCGCCAGCAGCTTACAGGGGGACACTGAAGCTTTCTTT.

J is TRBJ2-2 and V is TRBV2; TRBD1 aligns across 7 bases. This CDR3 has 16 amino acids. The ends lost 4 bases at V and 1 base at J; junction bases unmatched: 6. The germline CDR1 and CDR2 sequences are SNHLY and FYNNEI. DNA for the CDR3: TGTGCCAGCAGTGCCGACAGGGTTGGGAACACCGGGGAGCTGTTTTTT. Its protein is CASSADRVGNTGELFF.

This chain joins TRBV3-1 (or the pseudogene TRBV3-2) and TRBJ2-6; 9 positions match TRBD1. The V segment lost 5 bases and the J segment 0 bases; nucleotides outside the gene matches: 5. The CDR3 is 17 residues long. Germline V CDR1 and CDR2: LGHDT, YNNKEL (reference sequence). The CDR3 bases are TGTGCCAGCAGCGCCGGGACAGGGAGCTCTGGGGCCAACGTCCTGACTTTC. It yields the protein CASSAGTGSSGANVLTF.

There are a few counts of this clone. CDR3 bases: TGTGCCAGCAGTTTGGCTAGCGGGGGCTACAATGAGCAGTTCTTC. This sequence encodes CASSLASGGYNEQFF. V usage is TRBV28 and J usage is TRBJ2-1; 10 nucleotides align to TRBD2. The trim removed 3 bases at V and 3 bases at J, leaving 2 bases unmatched. Germline V gene lookup returns CDR1 MDHEN and CDR2 SYDVKM. The CDR3 spans 15 residues.

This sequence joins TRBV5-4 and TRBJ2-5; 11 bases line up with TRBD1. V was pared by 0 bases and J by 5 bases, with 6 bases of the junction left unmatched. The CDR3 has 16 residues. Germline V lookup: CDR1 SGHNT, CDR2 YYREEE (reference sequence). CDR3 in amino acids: CASSLDGQGAGETQYF. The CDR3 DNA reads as TGTGCCAGCAGCTTGGATGGACAGGGGGCAGGGGAGACCCAGTACTTC. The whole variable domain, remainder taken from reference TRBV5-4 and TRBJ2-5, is ETGVTQSPTHLIKTRGQQVTLRCSSQSGHNTVSWYQQALGQGPQFIFQYYREEENGRGNFPPRFSGLQFPNYSSELNVNALELDDSALYLCASSLDGQGAGETQYFGPGTRLLVL.

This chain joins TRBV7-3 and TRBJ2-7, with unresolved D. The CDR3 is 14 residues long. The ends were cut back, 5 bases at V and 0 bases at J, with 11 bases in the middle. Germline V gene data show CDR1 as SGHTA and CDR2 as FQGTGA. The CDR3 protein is CASSPSWLSYEQYF. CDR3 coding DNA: TGTGCCAGCAGCCCTAGTTGGCTCTCCTACGAGCAGTACTTC.

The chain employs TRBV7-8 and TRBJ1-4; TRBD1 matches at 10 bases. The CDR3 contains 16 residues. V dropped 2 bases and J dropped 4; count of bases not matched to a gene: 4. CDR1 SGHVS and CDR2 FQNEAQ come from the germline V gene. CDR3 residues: CASSLRTGGNNEKLFF. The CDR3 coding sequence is TGTGCCAGCAGCTTAAGGACAGGGGGAAATAATGAAAAACTGTTTTTT.

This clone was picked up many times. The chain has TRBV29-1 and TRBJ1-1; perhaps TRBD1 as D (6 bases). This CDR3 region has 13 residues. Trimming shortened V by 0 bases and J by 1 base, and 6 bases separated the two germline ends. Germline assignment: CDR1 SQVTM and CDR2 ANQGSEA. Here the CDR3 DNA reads TGCAGCGTTGAAGAGACAGGGAACACTGAAGCTTTCTTT. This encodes CSVEETGNTEAFF.

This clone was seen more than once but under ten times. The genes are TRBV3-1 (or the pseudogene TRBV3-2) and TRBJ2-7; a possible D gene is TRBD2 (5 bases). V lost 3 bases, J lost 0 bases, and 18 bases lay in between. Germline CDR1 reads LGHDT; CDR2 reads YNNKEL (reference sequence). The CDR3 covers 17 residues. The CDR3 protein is CASSHRAPLGSSYEQYF. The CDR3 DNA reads TGTGCCAGCAGCCACCGGGCCCCCCTGGGGAGCTCCTACGAGCAGTACTTC.

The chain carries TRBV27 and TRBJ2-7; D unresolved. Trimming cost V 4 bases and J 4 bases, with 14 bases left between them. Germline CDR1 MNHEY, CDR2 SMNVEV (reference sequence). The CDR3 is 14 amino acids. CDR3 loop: CASSYRQPLYEQYF. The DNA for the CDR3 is TGTGCCAGCAGTTACAGACAACCCCTGTACGAGCAGTACTTC.

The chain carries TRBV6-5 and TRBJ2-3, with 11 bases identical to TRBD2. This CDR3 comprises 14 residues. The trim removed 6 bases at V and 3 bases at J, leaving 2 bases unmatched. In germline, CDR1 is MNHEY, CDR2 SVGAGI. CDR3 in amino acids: CASRTSGGTDTQYF. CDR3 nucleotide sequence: TGTGCCAGCAGAACTAGCGGGGGAACAGATACGCAGTATTTT.

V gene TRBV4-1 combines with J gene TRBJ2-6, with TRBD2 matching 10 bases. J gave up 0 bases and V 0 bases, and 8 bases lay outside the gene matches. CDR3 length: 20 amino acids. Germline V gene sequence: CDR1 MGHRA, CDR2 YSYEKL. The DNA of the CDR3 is TGCGCCAGCAGCCAAGATCCTGAACTAGCGGGGCGCTCTGGGGCCAACGTCCTGACTTTC. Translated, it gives CASSQDPELAGRSGANVLTF.

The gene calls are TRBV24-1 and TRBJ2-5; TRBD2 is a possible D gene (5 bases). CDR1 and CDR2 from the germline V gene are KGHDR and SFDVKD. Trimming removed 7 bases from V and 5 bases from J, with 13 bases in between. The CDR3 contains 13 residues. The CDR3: CATSLAQEETQYF. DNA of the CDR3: TGTGCCACCAGCTTAGCGCAGGAGGAGACCCAGTACTTC.

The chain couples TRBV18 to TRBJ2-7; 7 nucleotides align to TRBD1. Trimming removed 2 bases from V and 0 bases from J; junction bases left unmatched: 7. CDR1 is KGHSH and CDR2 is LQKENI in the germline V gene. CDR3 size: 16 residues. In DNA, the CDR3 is TGTGCCAGCTCACCAGGGAACAGGGGTAGCTCCTACGAGCAGTACTTC. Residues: CASSPGNRGSSYEQYF.

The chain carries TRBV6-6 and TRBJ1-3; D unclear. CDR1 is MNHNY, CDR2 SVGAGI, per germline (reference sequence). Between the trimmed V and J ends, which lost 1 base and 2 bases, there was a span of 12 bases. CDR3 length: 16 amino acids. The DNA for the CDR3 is TGTGCCAGCAGTTACTTGGCGGGTTTGCCTGGAAACACCATATATTTT. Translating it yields CASSYLAGLPGNTIYF.

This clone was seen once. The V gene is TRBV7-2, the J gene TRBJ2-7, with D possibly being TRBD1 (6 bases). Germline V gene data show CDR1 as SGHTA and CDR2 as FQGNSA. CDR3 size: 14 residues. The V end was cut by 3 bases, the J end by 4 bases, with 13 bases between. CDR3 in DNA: TGTGCCAGCAGCTTGGGGCCCGACAGGTACGAGCAGTACTTC. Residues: CASSLGPDRYEQYF.

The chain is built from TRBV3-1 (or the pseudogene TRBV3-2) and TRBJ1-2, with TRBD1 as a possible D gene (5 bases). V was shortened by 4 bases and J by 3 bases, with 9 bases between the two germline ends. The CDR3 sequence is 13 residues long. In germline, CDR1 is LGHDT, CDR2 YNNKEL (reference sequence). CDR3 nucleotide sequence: TGTGCCAGCAGCCTCAGGGAAGACTATGGCTACACCTTC. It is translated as CASSLREDYGYTF.

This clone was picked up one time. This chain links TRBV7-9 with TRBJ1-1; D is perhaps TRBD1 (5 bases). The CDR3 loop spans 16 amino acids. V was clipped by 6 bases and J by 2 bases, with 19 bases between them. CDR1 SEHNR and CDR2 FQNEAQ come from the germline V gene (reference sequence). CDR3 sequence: CASSSLLGTYNTEAFF. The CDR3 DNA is TGTGCCAGCAGTTCACTCCTAGGGACTTACAACACTGAAGCTTTCTTT.

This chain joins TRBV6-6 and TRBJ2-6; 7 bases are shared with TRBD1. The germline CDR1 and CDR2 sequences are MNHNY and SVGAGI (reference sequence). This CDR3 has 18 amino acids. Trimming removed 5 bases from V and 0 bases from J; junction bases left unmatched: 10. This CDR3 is CASSRIGTANSGANVLTF. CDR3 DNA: TGTGCCAGCAGTCGAATCGGGACAGCCAACTCTGGGGCCAACGTCCTGACTTTC.

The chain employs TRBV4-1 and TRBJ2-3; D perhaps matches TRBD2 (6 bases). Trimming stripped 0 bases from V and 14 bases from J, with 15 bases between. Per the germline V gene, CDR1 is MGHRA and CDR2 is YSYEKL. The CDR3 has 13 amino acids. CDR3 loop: CASSQDLGRSVYF. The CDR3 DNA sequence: TGCGCCAGCAGCCAAGACCTAGGGAGGAGTGTGTATTTT.

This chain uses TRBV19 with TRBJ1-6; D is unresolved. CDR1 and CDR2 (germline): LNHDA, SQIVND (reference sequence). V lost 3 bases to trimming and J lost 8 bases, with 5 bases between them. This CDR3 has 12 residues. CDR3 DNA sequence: TGTGCCAGTAGTATCGACTATTCACCCCTCCACTTT. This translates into CASSIDYSPLHF.

The CDR3 nucleotides read TGTGCCAGCAGCCCTTGGGCCAATAATCCGAATGAGCAGTTCTTC. Translating it yields CASSPWANNPNEQFF. The V gene is TRBV7-2, the J gene TRBJ2-1; D is ambiguous. Trimming took off 5 bases at V and 7 bases at J, with 18 bases between the two ends. Looked up from germline, CDR1 is SGHTA and CDR2 is FQGNSA. This CDR3 region has 15 residues.